This paragraph covers one TCR beta chain sequence. Its specificity is unknown. In the naive CD8 group, cells lacked CD45RO and were positively selected for CCR7, so terminally differentiated effector memory CD45RA+ cells were left out. The input for sorted-subset replicate PCRs was about 0.2 ug DNA, approximately 30,000 T cell genomes. The protocol was immunoSEQ multiplex PCR, while the TCRdb copy is restricted to in-frame clones and leaves out a portion. This repertoire shows 550,000 to 650,000 clones, approximately 96% found once; its top ten account for around 0.1%. The germline gives CDR1 LNHNV, CDR2 YYDKDF (reference sequence). V was shortened by 0 bases and J by 4 bases, with 15 bases between the two germline ends. CDR3 length equals 17 residues. The sample originates from a study of shared clonotypes between healthy human individuals. Findings of the study overall: Around 5% of naive CD4 clonotypes were common to a few donors.

This sequence was found in a woman in her thirties in good health. Sequencing was done on a sample of naive CD8+ T cells sorted from blood. The chain carries TRBV15 and TRBJ2-2, with D maybe TRBD2 (5 bases). CDR3 DNA: TGTGCCACCAGCAGAGATCGGGGAAGGGCGGCCACCGGGGAGCTGTTTTTT. Translation gives CATSRDRGRAATGELFF.